The source of this T cell receptor beta chain is a study of blood T cell repertoires in COVID-19. The protocol was immunoSEQ multiplex PCR, while the TCRdb copy is restricted to in-frame clones and leaves out a portion. This sample yields roughly 410,000 clones, of which around 87% are seen a single time; under 3% belongs to the top ten. This CDR3 is built from 15 residues. Germline-derived CDR1 and CDR2 are SEHNR and FQNEAQ (reference sequence). V lost 2 bases and J lost 2, with 11 bases in between. The rearrangement uses TRBV7-9 and TRBJ2-3, with D possibly being TRBD1 (5 bases). The source is a woman aged 60 to 75 with COVID-19, enrolled during active disease. The sequencing input was peripheral blood. The CDR3 DNA reads TGTGCCAGCAGCTTAAAAGGGGCCTACACAGATACGCAGTATTTT. The encoded protein is CASSLKGAYTDTQYF.